This T cell receptor (beta chain) stems from a study of shared clonotypes between healthy human individuals. Study context: The donors, two women and three men, were aged 18 to 49. Plates per donor: three CD4 naive, three CD4 memory, two CD8 naive, one CD8 memory.

Looked up from germline, CDR1 is PRHDT and CDR2 is FYEKMQ (reference sequence). V gave up 5 bases and J gave up 2 bases, with 11 bases separating them. This CDR3 contains 14 residues. Produced via immunoSEQ multiplex PCR; TCRdb's table is partial and in-frame only. The profile shows over 2 million clones, approximately 95% of them singletons. Study findings and constraints: When naive CD4 clonotypes were compared across a few donors, approximately 5% were shared. The generation probabilities recorded for non-shared clonotypes fell below those of clonotypes shared by all four donors.

Note on this clone: Its antigen remains unknown.

Naive CD8 cells lacked CD45RO, underwent positive selection for CCR7 and left out terminally differentiated effector memory CD45RA+ cells. This TCR came from a man younger than 35 in good health. The sample comprised naive CD8+ T cells sorted from blood. The chain is built from TRBV13 and TRBJ2-3; tentative D call: TRBD2 (5 bases). CDR3 loop: CASSPSGTTDTQYF. DNA of the CDR3: TGTGCCAGCAGCCCAAGCGGAACCACAGATACGCAGTATTTT.